This T cell receptor (beta chain) was documented in a study of a mutant IDH1 vaccine in newly diagnosed glioma. Study information: Vaccination followed radiotherapy alone by 4-6 weeks, or accompanied temozolomide cycles.

Profiling relied on immunoSEQ multiplex PCR, and the TCRdb table lists in-frame clones only, not all of them. Of around 39,000 clones listed, about 81% were seen once; the top ten hold 2.4%. As to time point: week 23, last vaccination. Doses of 300 ug of mutant IDH1 20-mer peptide were given with topical imiquimod. V lost 3 bases, J lost 8 bases, and 7 bases stayed unmatched. The CDR3 runs 15 residues. Germline CDR1 KGHSH, CDR2 LQKENI. In regard to this clone: Antigen specificity is unknown.

This chain uses TRBV18 with TRBJ1-2; 12 nucleotides match TRBD1. This specimen consisted of PBMCs, obtained from a glioma patient whose treatment included an IDH1 peptide vaccine. This sequence was found in a woman aged 18-29 years with glioma. Some clones in this sample may be carry-over from other donors' samples. CDR3 sequence: CASSPPGQGAGGYTF. CDR3 coding DNA: TGTGCCAGCTCACCCCCGGGACAGGGGGCTGGCGGCTACACCTTC.